These 8 T cell receptor beta chains were all obtained from the same sample, sequenced in a study of post-analysis software for immune sequencing data. Regarding the study as a whole: The five TRBV segments detected at higher frequency in patients than in controls included TRBV5-6, TRBV5-1 and TRBV20-1.

Libraries were made from TCR beta cDNA, and they carried unique molecular identifiers. From the PCR reads, TCRdb called clonotypes with MiXCR, one entry per CDR3 protein. The data contain 750,000 to 950,000 distinct CDR3 sequences, roughly 50% of them seen just once; the ten biggest clones take up approximately 4.2%. No cognate antigen is known for these TCRs. Sequencing was performed on blood. The receptors were sampled from a girl aged 10 to 17 with multiple sclerosis.

The gene calls are TRBV20-1 and TRBJ2-4, with D possibly called TRBD1 or TRBD2 (5 bases each). The CDR3 is made up of 17 amino acids. V gave up 5 bases and J gave up 0 bases, with 20 bases separating them. Germline values: CDR1 DFQATT, CDR2 SNEGSKA (reference sequence). CDR3 DNA: TGCAGTGCTGACCGAGTAACGGGGACCCTAGCCAAAAACATTCAGTACTTC. Translation: CSADRVTGTLAKNIQYF.

This sequence joins TRBV30 and TRBJ1-2, with 7 bases that match TRBD1. This CDR3 has 13 amino acids. Germline loops: CDR1 GTSNPN, CDR2 SVGIG (reference sequence). Trimming removed 1 base from V and 3 bases from J; junction bases left unmatched: 2. CDR3 sequence (DNA): TGTGCCTGGAGTGACGGGACAGACTATGGCTACACCTTC. It yields the protein CAWSDGTDYGYTF.

V is TRBV6-6 and J is TRBJ1-5; unclear D gene. The CDR3 runs 15 residues. The V gene's germline CDR1 is MNHNY and CDR2 SVGAGI (reference sequence). V lost 2 bases and J 1 base, leaving 9 bases between the germline ends. The CDR3 sequence: CASSYNLESNQPQHF. CDR3 DNA sequence: TGTGCCAGCAGTTACAACCTCGAGAGCAATCAGCCCCAGCATTTT.

The V call is TRBV27, the J call TRBJ1-5; 12 bases align to TRBD1. Per the germline V gene, CDR1 is MNHEY and CDR2 is SMNVEV (reference sequence). The junction had 9 bases not matched to a gene; V was cut back by 4 bases and J by 2 bases. There are 18 residues in the CDR3. The DNA of the CDR3 is TGTGCCAGCAGTTCCGGGACAGGGGGCGCCTTGGGCAATCAGCCCCAGCATTTT. Encoded protein: CASSSGTGGALGNQPQHF.

This chain joins TRBV7-6 and TRBJ1-2; 7 bases agree with TRBD1. Trimming removed 5 bases from V and 3 bases from J; junction bases left unmatched: 9. In germline, CDR1 is SGHVS, CDR2 FNYEAQ. CDR3 length: 15 residues. CDR3 coding DNA: TGTGCCAGCAGCCCCCGCAAGGGGACAGACTATGGCTACACCTTC. Protein product: CASSPRKGTDYGYTF.

This clonotype was detected only a few times. This chain links TRBV7-9 with TRBJ1-5; D is unresolved. The CDR3 runs to 13 residues. V shed 7 bases and J shed 0 bases, with 7 bases lying between them. Germline V gives CDR1 SEHNR, CDR2 FQNEAQ (reference sequence). CDR3 protein: CASNDNSNQPQHF. As DNA, the CDR3 is TGTGCCAGCAACGATAATAGCAATCAGCCCCAGCATTTT.

The J gene is TRBJ2-1, the V gene TRBV12-3 or TRBV12-4; D gene uncertain. The ends were cut back, 8 bases at V and 3 bases at J, with 8 bases in the middle. This CDR3 is built from 12 residues. CDR3 loop: CASSTYYNEQFF. As DNA, the CDR3 is TGTGCCAGCTCGACCTACTACAATGAGCAGTTCTTC.

The chain couples TRBV3-1 to TRBJ2-2; 8 positions match TRBD2. From germline, CDR1 is LGHDT and CDR2 YNNKEL (reference sequence). The V segment lost 6 bases and the J segment 0 bases; nucleotides outside the gene matches: 3. The CDR3 contains 15 residues. For the CDR3, the DNA is TGTGCCAGCAGGATTAGCGGGACGAACACCGGGGAGCTGTTTTTT. This translates into CASRISGTNTGELFF.